The next 4 T cell receptor beta chains were all read from a single sample in a study of human versus mouse CDR3 diversity and MHC coevolution. Repertoires were generated with immunoSEQ multiplex PCR, while TCRdb's copy carries only in-frame clones and drops some. The sample holds 55,000 to 65,000 clones; roughly 93% are singletons and the top ten take around 18%. Sequenced input: naive CD4+ T cells from blood. The subset denotes: CD45RO-negative CD62L-positive naive CD4 T cells. The receptors originated from a person aged 55 to 75 in good health.

The V and J genes are TRBV11-2 and TRBJ2-2; 9 bases line up with TRBD2. Per germline, CDR1 SGHAT and CDR2 FQNNGV. With V trimmed by 5 bases and J by 3 bases, 10 bases remained unmatched. The CDR3 totals 17 residues. This CDR3 reads CASSRRAGGVDTGELFF. The CDR3 nucleotides read TGTGCCAGCAGCCGTAGAGCGGGAGGAGTGGACACCGGGGAGCTGTTTTTT.

CDR3 sequence: CASSLVGQGVGYTF. The CDR3 DNA follows: TGTGCCAGCAGCTTAGTGGGACAGGGGGTTGGCTACACCTTC. The rearrangement joins TRBV7-8 to TRBJ1-2; 11 bases are a match to TRBD1. Germline V gene sequence: CDR1 SGHVS, CDR2 FQNEAQ. Losses at the gene ends were 1 base for V and 7 bases for J; bases not matched to a gene: 2. The CDR3 totals 14 residues. Drawing the rest from reference TRBV7-8 and TRBJ1-2, the complete variable domain is GAGVSQSPRYKVAKRGQDVALRCDPISGHVSLFWYQQALGQGPEFLTYFQNEAQLDKSGLPSDRFFAERPEGSVSTLKIQRTQQEDSAVYLCASSLVGQGVGYTFGSGTRLTVV.

This chain uses TRBV6-6 with TRBJ2-7; D might be TRBD1 (6 bases). The CDR3 runs 13 residues. V shed 4 bases and J shed 6 bases, with 13 bases lying between them. Germline lookup yields CDR1 MNHNY and CDR2 SVGAGI (reference sequence). CDR3 in DNA: TGTGCCAGCAGTTCCCCAGGGGTTGGCGAGCAGTACTTC. Protein sequence: CASSSPGVGEQYF.

V and J are TRBV5-1 and TRBJ2-3; 8 bases match TRBD1. V trimming: 4 bases; J trimming: 3 bases; junction bases outside the gene matches: 16. Per germline, CDR1 SGHRS and CDR2 YFSETQ. The CDR3 length is 18 residues. The CDR3 nucleotides read TGCGCCAGCAGCCAAGGTCGGGAACAGGGGGTGAGAACAGATACGCAGTATTTT. This encodes CASSQGREQGVRTDTQYF.